Below, 21 T cell receptor beta chains from the same sample are listed, as sequenced in a study of identical twins. Each CDR3 protein gets one entry after TCRdb re-called the 5' RACE reads with MiXCR. The sample has around 650,000 distinct CDR3 sequences, roughly 7.1% seen once. These data were also filed under a second study, of yellow fever vaccine responses in identical twins.

The sample taken for sequencing was PBMCs. Source of these receptors: a woman aged 18-35 years in good health.

This clonotype was seen repeatedly, ten times or more. This chain connects TRBV10-3 to TRBJ2-7; 9 bases line up with TRBD2. Germline V lookup: CDR1 ENHRY, CDR2 SYGVKD. There are 11 residues in the CDR3. J gave up 5 bases and V 7 bases, and 0 bases lay outside the gene matches. DNA of the CDR3: TGTGCCATCACTAGCGGGAACGAGCAGTACTTC. Translation: CAITSGNEQYF.

V is TRBV5-6 and J is TRBJ1-1, with 9 nucleotides matching TRBD1. The CDR3 has 17 amino acids. V dropped 0 bases and J dropped 1; count of bases not matched to a gene: 7. The germline V gene encodes CDR1 SGHDT and CDR2 YYEEEE. The chain's CDR3 is CASSLDRGHVSNTEAFF. DNA of the CDR3: TGTGCCAGCAGCTTGGACAGGGGGCATGTTTCGAACACTGAAGCTTTCTTT.

This chain uses TRBV7-9 with TRBJ2-1; 7 bases fit TRBD2. CDR1 and CDR2 (germline): SEHNR, FQNEAQ (reference sequence). This CDR3 is built from 17 residues. V was clipped by 3 bases and J by 4 bases; unmatched bases: 12. The CDR3 region has the DNA TGTGCCAGCAGCTTCACTAGCGCGGGTCTCTTATACAATGAGCAGTTCTTC. This codes for CASSFTSAGLLYNEQFF.

This clonotype was counted many times. The rearrangement joins TRBV3-1 to TRBJ1-3; 8 nucleotides match TRBD1. CDR3 size: 17 residues. V gave up 3 bases and J gave up 0 bases; unmatched junction bases: 7. CDR1 is LGHDT and CDR2 is YNNKEL in the germline V gene (reference sequence). Written as DNA, the CDR3 is TGTGCCAGCAGCCACTCGGGACAGGCCTCCTCTGGAAACACCATATATTTT. Its translation: CASSHSGQASSGNTIYF.

At least ten counts were recorded for this clonotype. The chain carries TRBV2 and TRBJ2-1, with TRBD1 matching over 7 bases. The germline gives CDR1 SNHLY, CDR2 FYNNEI. Germline trimming cut 6 bases from V and 2 bases from J; bases unmatched to any gene: 7. The CDR3 consists of 15 residues. In DNA form, the CDR3 reads TGTGCCAGCAGACCGCAGACAGGGCCCTACAATGAGCAGTTCTTC. Encoded protein: CASRPQTGPYNEQFF.

This chain connects TRBV28 to TRBJ2-7; D is ambiguous. CDR1 is MDHEN, CDR2 SYDVKM, per germline. The CDR3 is 14 residues long. V was cut by 7 bases and J by 8 bases, with 21 bases left in between. The CDR3 region is CASKSPVRRPKQYF. The CDR3 nucleotides are TGTGCCAGCAAATCCCCCGTTAGAAGGCCCAAGCAGTACTTC.

This clonotype was seen ten or more times. The chain carries TRBV6-2 or TRBV6-3 and TRBJ2-7; 9 positions match TRBD1. This CDR3 region has 15 residues. Germline CDR1 reads MNHEY; CDR2 reads SVGEGT. J was trimmed by 2 bases and V by 2 bases; bases with no gene match: 4. The CDR3 DNA reads as TGTGCCAGCAGTTACGGACAGGGGACTCCCTACGAGCAGTACGTC. Protein sequence: CASSYGQGTPYEQYV.

This clonotype was seen a handful of times. The chain couples TRBV20-1 to TRBJ2-1; TRBD2 aligns across 8 bases. The CDR3 is 13 amino acids. From germline, CDR1 is DFQATT and CDR2 SNEGSKA (reference sequence). The junction had 6 bases not matched to a gene; V was cut back by 4 bases and J by 7 bases. CDR3 nucleotides: TGCAGTGCTACAAGCGGGAGCAGAAATGAGCAGTTCTTC. Its protein is CSATSGSRNEQFF.

In this sample, this clonotype turned up a few times. The chain carries TRBV20-1 and TRBJ2-1; D is perhaps TRBD1 (6 bases). V lost 8 bases to trimming and J lost 4 bases, with 12 bases between them. CDR1 is DFQATT, CDR2 SNEGSKA, per germline (reference sequence). The CDR3 consists of 12 residues. The CDR3 region has the DNA TGCAGTTCCACTCAGGGGTACAATGAGCAGTTCTTC. As protein: CSSTQGYNEQFF.

The V gene is TRBV20-1, the J gene TRBJ1-1, with a possible D match to TRBD1 (6 bases). Per germline, CDR1 DFQATT and CDR2 SNEGSKA (reference sequence). The CDR3 extends over 15 amino acids. Trimming shortened V by 0 bases and J by 1 base, and 12 bases separated the two germline ends. CDR3 DNA sequence: TGCAGTGCTAGAGAGTCGTGGGGGGCGAACACTGAAGCTTTCTTT. Its protein is CSARESWGANTEAFF.

This clonotype was recorded a few times. The chain employs TRBV9 and TRBJ2-6; TRBD2 might be the D (6 bases). CDR1 is SGDLS, CDR2 YYNGEE, per germline. V was cut by 0 bases and J by 0 bases, with 19 bases left in between. The CDR3 consists of 20 residues. The CDR3 DNA is TGTGCCAGCAGCGTAGACGGGGGTTTTTCCTTTCCCTCTGGGGCCAACGTCCTGACTTTC. Translating it yields CASSVDGGFSFPSGANVLTF.

In its sample, this clonotype was seen a few times. One junction end disagrees with the germline gene, perhaps due to a read error. This rearrangement joins TRBV7-9 to TRBJ1-2, with unresolved D. This CDR3 is built from 14 residues. The germline V gene has CDR1 SEHNR and CDR2 FQNEAQ (reference sequence). The CDR3 bases are TGTTCCAGCAGCCCCACCCGCCTCTTTGACGGCTACACCTTC. Encoded protein: CSSSPTRLFDGYTF.

The V call is TRBV7-8, the J call TRBJ2-1; 9 bases map to TRBD2. Germline-derived CDR1 and CDR2 are SGHVS and FQNEAQ. With 5 bases clipped from V and 1 base from J, the junction kept 9 bases outside the gene matches. This CDR3 contains 17 residues. The CDR3 DNA follows: TGTGCCAGCAGCCCCTCTTTGCGGGGGGGGTCCTACAATGAGCAGTTCTTC. Protein: CASSPSLRGGSYNEQFF.

In this sample, this clonotype turned up a few times. The rearrangement uses TRBV6-1 and TRBJ2-5; perhaps TRBD2 as D (5 bases). Trimming removed 5 bases from V and 7 bases from J, with 14 bases in between. Germline assignment: CDR1 MNHNS and CDR2 SASEGT. The CDR3 is 13 residues long. CDR3 residues: CASSPGEGSTQYF. The CDR3 region has the DNA TGTGCCAGCAGTCCCGGTGAGGGTTCGACCCAGTACTTC.

This rearrangement joins TRBV20-1 to TRBJ2-3, with 13 nucleotides matching TRBD2. In germline, CDR1 is DFQATT, CDR2 SNEGSKA (reference sequence). J gave up 2 bases and V 2 bases, and 16 bases lay outside the gene matches. This CDR3 has 20 amino acids. The CDR3 bases are TGCAGTGCTAGACCCGAGGCGACTAGCGGGGGGCTTAAGTCCACAGATACGCAGTATTTT. It yields the protein CSARPEATSGGLKSTDTQYF.

This clonotype was counted only a few times. The chain joins TRBV7-8 to TRBJ2-1; D is unresolved. Trimming took 5 bases from V and 9 from J, leaving 11 bases between them. The V gene's germline CDR1 is SGHVS and CDR2 FQNEAQ. This CDR3 has 12 amino acids. CDR3: CASSPNSIEQFF. The CDR3 nucleotides read TGTGCCAGCAGCCCCAACAGCATTGAGCAGTTCTTC.

This rearrangement joins TRBV7-9 to TRBJ2-5; D is undetermined. V gave up 0 bases and J gave up 7 bases, with 9 bases separating them. The CDR3 extends over 13 amino acids. The V gene's germline CDR1 is SEHNR and CDR2 FQNEAQ (reference sequence). The CDR3 loop reads CASSLAPVGTQYF. As DNA, the CDR3 is TGTGCCAGCAGCTTAGCGCCCGTTGGGACCCAGTACTTC.

This clonotype was observed a handful of times. The chain joins TRBV24-1 to TRBJ2-7; D might be TRBD2 (5 bases). The length of the CDR3 is 13 residues. Germline assignment: CDR1 KGHDR and CDR2 SFDVKD. V was pared by 7 bases and J by 3 bases, with 12 bases between. The CDR3 nucleotides read TGTGCCACCAGCGAGGGTGGATACTACGAGCAGTACTTC. Its translation: CATSEGGYYEQYF.

Ten or more counts support this clonotype. V usage is TRBV12-3 or TRBV12-4 and J usage is TRBJ1-2, with no clear D. The CDR3 runs 13 residues. Trimming took off 6 bases at V and 8 bases at J, with 16 bases between the two ends. The CDR3 nucleotides read TGTGCCAGCAGCCTTAACAGACTAGAAGGCTACACCTTC. Its protein product is CASSLNRLEGYTF.

The rearrangement joins TRBV7-3 to TRBJ2-1; D not certain. Germline V gene data show CDR1 as SGHTA and CDR2 as FQGTGA. Trimming left V 5 bases short and J 2 bases short, with 10 bases between. The CDR3 is 14 residues long. For the CDR3, the DNA is TGTGCCAGCAGCGCAGGTACAACCTACAATGAGCAGTTCTTC. It encodes CASSAGTTYNEQFF.

In its sample, this clonotype was seen many times. The CDR3 loop is CASSLRGWAGELFF. In nucleotides, the CDR3 is TGTGCCAGCAGTTTAAGGGGATGGGCCGGGGAGCTGTTTTTT. The chain links TRBV12-3 or TRBV12-4 to TRBJ2-2; possible D gene TRBD1, 5 bases. The CDR3 length is 14 residues. Trimming removed 2 bases at V and 6 bases at J, with 10 bases between.